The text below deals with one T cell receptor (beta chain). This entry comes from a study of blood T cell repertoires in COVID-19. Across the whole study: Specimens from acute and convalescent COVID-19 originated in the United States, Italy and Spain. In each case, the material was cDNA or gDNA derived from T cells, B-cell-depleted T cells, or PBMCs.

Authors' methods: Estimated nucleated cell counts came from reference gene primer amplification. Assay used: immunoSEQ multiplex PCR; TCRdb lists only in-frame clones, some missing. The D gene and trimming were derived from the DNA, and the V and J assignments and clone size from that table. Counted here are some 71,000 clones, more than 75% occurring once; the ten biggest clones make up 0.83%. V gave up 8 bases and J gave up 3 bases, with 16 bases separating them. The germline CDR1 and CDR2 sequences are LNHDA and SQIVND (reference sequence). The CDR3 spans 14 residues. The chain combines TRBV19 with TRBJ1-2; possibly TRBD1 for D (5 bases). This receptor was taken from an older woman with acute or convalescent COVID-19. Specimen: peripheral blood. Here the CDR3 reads CASFTRVGDYGYTF. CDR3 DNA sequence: TGTGCCAGTTTCACCAGGGTAGGGGACTATGGCTACACCTTC. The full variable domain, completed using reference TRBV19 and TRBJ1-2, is DGGITQSPKYLFRKEGQNVTLSCEQNLNHDAMYWYRQDPGQGLRLIYYSQIVNDFQKGDIAEGYSVSREKKESFPLTVTSAQKNPTAFYLCASFTRVGDYGYTFGSGTRLTVV.